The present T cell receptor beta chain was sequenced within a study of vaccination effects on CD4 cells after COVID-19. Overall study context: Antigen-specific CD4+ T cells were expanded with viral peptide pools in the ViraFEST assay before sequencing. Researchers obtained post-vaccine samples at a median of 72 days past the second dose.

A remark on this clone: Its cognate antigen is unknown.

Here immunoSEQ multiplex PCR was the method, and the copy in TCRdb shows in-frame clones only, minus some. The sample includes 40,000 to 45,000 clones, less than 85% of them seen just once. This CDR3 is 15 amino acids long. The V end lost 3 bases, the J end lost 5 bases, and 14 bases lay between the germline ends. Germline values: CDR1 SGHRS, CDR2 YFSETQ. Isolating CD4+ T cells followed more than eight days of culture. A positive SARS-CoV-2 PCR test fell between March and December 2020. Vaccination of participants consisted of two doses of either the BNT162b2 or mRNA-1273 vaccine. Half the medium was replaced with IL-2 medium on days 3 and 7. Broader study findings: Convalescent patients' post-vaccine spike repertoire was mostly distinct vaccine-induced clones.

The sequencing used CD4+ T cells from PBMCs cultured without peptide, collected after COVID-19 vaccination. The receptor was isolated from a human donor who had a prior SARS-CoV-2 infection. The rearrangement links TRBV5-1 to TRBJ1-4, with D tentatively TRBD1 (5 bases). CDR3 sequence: CASSSTGTENEKLFF. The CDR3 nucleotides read TGCGCCAGCAGCTCAACCGGGACTGAGAATGAAAAACTGTTTTTT.